Shown below are 30 T cell receptor beta chains from a single sample sequenced in a study of identical twins. MiXCR, run by TCRdb on the 5' RACE reads, gives a single entry per CDR3 protein. The sample has 430,000 or so distinct CDR3 sequences, roughly 24% seen once. This sample was also put to use in a study of T cells expressing NK-cell markers.

Input material: CD4+ T cells sorted from blood. These receptors were obtained from a young woman in good health.

The genes are TRBV7-9 and TRBJ2-2, with 9 bases that match TRBD1. The CDR3 contains 15 residues. CDR1 and CDR2 from the germline V gene are SEHNR and FQNEAQ (reference sequence). J was trimmed by 5 bases and V by 4 bases; bases with no gene match: 5. CDR3 DNA sequence: TGTGCCAGCAGCTCAATCGGACAGGGGACCGGGGAGCTGTTTTTT. Amino acid sequence: CASSSIGQGTGELFF.

A few counts support this clonotype. The rearrangement uses TRBV12-3 or TRBV12-4 and TRBJ1-2; no firm D call. V was clipped by 5 bases and J by 7 bases, with 11 bases between them. The CDR3 spans 12 residues. CDR3 DNA: TGTGCCAGCAGTCGATCCCACAGTGGCTACACCTTC. Residues: CASSRSHSGYTF.

This chain joins TRBV5-1 and TRBJ1-2; D gene uncertain. Germline CDR1 and CDR2: SGHRS and YFSETQ. The CDR3 extends over 15 amino acids. Trimming took off 4 bases at V and 5 bases at J, with 18 bases between the two ends. CDR3 DNA: TGCGCCAGCAGCCCCCAAGAACTGTTGGGGTATGGCTACACCTTC. As protein: CASSPQELLGYGYTF.

The J gene is TRBJ2-7, the V gene TRBV6-2 or TRBV6-3, with D perhaps TRBD2 (6 bases). This CDR3 has 14 amino acids. Germline lookup yields CDR1 MNHEY and CDR2 SVGEGT. Trimming left V 6 bases short and J 3 bases short, with 15 bases between. The CDR3: CASSRAAGNYEQYF. DNA for the CDR3: TGTGCCAGCAGCCGTGCGGCGGGAAACTACGAGCAGTACTTC.

In its sample, this clonotype was seen a few times. The chain is built from TRBV10-3 and TRBJ2-5; D perhaps matches TRBD1 (5 bases). Between the trimmed V and J ends, which lost 3 bases and 7 bases, there was a span of 6 bases. Germline V gene data show CDR1 as ENHRY and CDR2 as SYGVKD. The CDR3 sequence is 11 residues long. The CDR3 coding sequence is TGTGCCATCAGTGAAGGGGTGACCCAGTACTTC. Translated: CAISEGVTQYF.

CDR3 loop: CASSGRQGRGTDTQYF. CDR3 coding DNA: TGTGCCAGCAGCGGTAGACAGGGGAGGGGCACAGATACGCAGTATTTT. The chain employs TRBV13 and TRBJ2-3; maybe TRBD1 (8 bases). The CDR3 sequence is 16 residues long. The V gene's germline CDR1 is PRHDT and CDR2 FYEKMQ (reference sequence). V lost 5 bases to trimming and J lost 1 base, with 16 bases between them.

This clonotype came up many times. The chain combines TRBV5-1 with TRBJ2-1; D is possibly TRBD1 (5 bases). The CDR3 contains 16 residues. With 7 bases removed from V and 8 bases from J, the gap between germline ends came to 25 bases. Germline V gives CDR1 SGHRS, CDR2 YFSETQ. Written as DNA, the CDR3 is TGCGCCAGCCTAAGGGGCCTAGTGCCCTCGGTGGATGAGCAGTTCTTC. Amino acids: CASLRGLVPSVDEQFF.

The V call is TRBV5-5, the J call TRBJ2-1; D uncertain. The germline V and J ends were trimmed by 7 bases and 15 bases, with 14 bases remaining between them. Germline-derived CDR1 and CDR2 are SGHKS and YYEKEE (reference sequence). The CDR3 is 10 residues long. The CDR3, as DNA: TGTGCCAGCGGACGGTATCTTTTGTTCTTC. Translation: CASGRYLLFF.

This chain joins TRBV7-9 and TRBJ2-5, with a tentative D call TRBD2 (5 bases). V was pared by 2 bases and J by 0 bases, with 13 bases between. Germline V CDR1 and CDR2: SEHNR, FQNEAQ (reference sequence). The CDR3 runs to 16 residues. The CDR3 bases are TGTGCCAGCAGCTTACGACGGGCCGGGGACCAAGAGACCCAGTACTTC. This encodes CASSLRRAGDQETQYF.

The V gene is TRBV6-5, the J gene TRBJ2-7; D is undetermined. This CDR3 is 16 amino acids long. Looked up from germline, CDR1 is MNHEY and CDR2 is SVGAGI. V gave up 0 bases and J gave up 0 bases, with 12 bases separating them. The DNA for the CDR3 is TGTGCCAGCAGTTACTCGATATGGGGAAGCTCCTACGAGCAGTACTTC. Protein product: CASSYSIWGSSYEQYF.

This clonotype has a handful of counts. The rearrangement links TRBV6-5 to TRBJ2-2; 10 positions match TRBD1. The CDR3 extends over 17 amino acids. Trimming cost V 2 bases and J 4 bases; bases outside gene matches: 7. Looked up from germline, CDR1 is MNHEY and CDR2 is SVGAGI. As DNA, the CDR3 is TGTGCCAGCAGTTACCGGCCCCGGGACAGGGGCACCGGGGAGCTGTTTTTT. Translating gives CASSYRPRDRGTGELFF.

This clonotype came up a few times. The V and J genes are TRBV29-1 and TRBJ1-1; TRBD1 matches at 7 bases. The V gene's germline CDR1 is SQVTM and CDR2 ANQGSEA. The V segment lost 0 bases and the J segment 13 bases; nucleotides outside the gene matches: 8. The CDR3 consists of 12 residues. The CDR3 loop reads CSVEDTGEGGFF. The CDR3 coding sequence is TGCAGCGTTGAAGATACAGGGGAAGGAGGTTTCTTT. Full variable domain (missing parts from reference TRBV29-1 and TRBJ1-1): SAVISQKPSRDICQRGTSLTIQCQVDSQVTMMFWYRQQPGQSLTLIATANQGSEATYESGFVIDKFPISRPNLTFSTLTVSNMSPEDSSIYLCSVEDTGEGGFFGQGTRLTVV.

This clonotype was counted a few times. This chain links TRBV5-1 with TRBJ2-1; TRBD1 is a possible D gene (7 bases). The CDR3 runs to 16 residues. V lost 4 bases and J lost 5, with 19 bases in between. Germline V gene data show CDR1 as SGHRS and CDR2 as YFSETQ. The CDR3 region is CASSISPAGQHNEQFF. CDR3 bases: TGCGCCAGCAGCATCTCCCCCGCGGGACAGCACAATGAGCAGTTCTTC.

The chain uses TRBV12-3 or TRBV12-4 and TRBJ2-4; possible D gene TRBD1, 6 bases. The CDR3 length is 14 residues. Trimming took off 7 bases at V and 3 bases at J, with 13 bases between the two ends. The CDR3 region is CASTLGHLKNIQYF. The CDR3 DNA reads as TGTGCCAGCACCCTGGGACACCTCAAAAACATTCAGTACTTC.

The chain links TRBV5-1 to TRBJ2-7; TRBD2 matches at 11 bases. There are 17 residues in the CDR3. CDR1 is SGHRS and CDR2 is YFSETQ in the germline V gene. Trimming at V came to 2 bases and at J to 3 bases, leaving 10 bases not matched to a gene. CDR3: CASSLRTSGSTYYEQYF. Here the CDR3 DNA reads TGCGCCAGCAGCTTAAGGACTAGCGGGTCCACTTACTACGAGCAGTACTTC.

This sequence joins TRBV6-2 or TRBV6-3 and TRBJ2-1, with 9 bases identical to TRBD2. The CDR3 runs 16 residues. Germline V gene data show CDR1 as MNHEY and CDR2 as SVGEGT. V lost 7 bases, J lost 4 bases, and 11 bases stayed unmatched. The CDR3 DNA reads TGTGCCAGCACCGCCCGGCTTAGCGGGAGTTACAATGAGCAGTTCTTC. It translates to CASTARLSGSYNEQFF.

V usage is TRBV5-1 and J usage is TRBJ2-2; 7 nucleotides agree with TRBD1. Germline CDR1 is SGHRS and CDR2 is YFSETQ. The CDR3 sequence is 15 residues long. With V trimmed by 4 bases and J by 5 bases, 8 bases remained unmatched. CDR3 protein: CASSGGQIRTGELFF. CDR3 DNA: TGCGCCAGCAGCGGGGGACAGATTAGGACCGGGGAGCTGTTTTTT.

This clonotype was counted between two and nine times. The chain links TRBV30 to TRBJ2-3; tentative D call: TRBD1 (5 bases). Between the trimmed V and J ends, which lost 7 bases and 6 bases, there was a span of 20 bases. This CDR3 is built from 14 residues. The germline CDR1 and CDR2 sequences are GTSNPN and SVGIG (reference sequence). The CDR3 here is CASTLGPRRDTQYF. CDR3 DNA: TGTGCCTCAACGCTGGGGCCCCGGCGGGATACGCAGTATTTT.

The chain uses TRBV7-8 and TRBJ1-1; no firm D call. The CDR3 is 12 amino acids. Trimming removed 1 base from V and 4 bases from J, with 4 bases in between. CDR1 is SGHVS, CDR2 FQNEAQ, per germline. In DNA, the CDR3 is TGTGCCAGCAGCTTAGACCCCACTGAAGCTTTCTTT. It specifies CASSLDPTEAFF.

There are a few counts of this clonotype. This chain links TRBV3-1 with TRBJ2-5, with D perhaps matching TRBD1 (6 bases). In germline, CDR1 is LGHDT, CDR2 YNNKEL (reference sequence). The ends were cut back, 8 bases at V and 5 bases at J, with 15 bases in the middle. CDR3 length: 13 amino acids. The CDR3 region has the DNA TGTGCCAGCGCATACAGGGAAGGGGAGACCCAGTACTTC. The encoded protein is CASAYREGETQYF.

This rearrangement joins TRBV5-1 to TRBJ2-5; 8 nucleotides line up with TRBD2. Per the germline V gene, CDR1 is SGHRS and CDR2 is YFSETQ. With V trimmed by 4 bases and J by 3 bases, 11 bases remained unmatched. The CDR3 consists of 16 residues. This CDR3 reads CASSTLPAGAEETQYF. CDR3 nucleotides: TGCGCCAGCAGCACCCTCCCAGCGGGAGCGGAAGAGACCCAGTACTTC.

This clonotype was observed a handful of times. The chain links TRBV2 to TRBJ2-7; 7 bases match TRBD1. Germline V CDR1 and CDR2: SNHLY, FYNNEI. CDR3 size: 14 residues. J lost 3 bases, V lost 4 bases, and 6 bases had no gene match. The CDR3 nucleotides read TGTGCCAGCAGTGTGAAGAGACAGGGCTACGAGCAGTACTTC. This gives the protein CASSVKRQGYEQYF.

The CDR3 sequence is CASYRAGGSPLHF. The CDR3 DNA follows: TGTGCCAGCTATAGGGCAGGGGGATCACCCCTCCACTTT. The chain has TRBV12-3 or TRBV12-4 and TRBJ1-6; 7 nucleotides align to TRBD1. The CDR3 is 13 residues long. V shed 8 bases and J 10 bases; nucleotides not matched to a gene: 8.

This clonotype has only a few counts. The chain employs TRBV6-5 and TRBJ2-5, with a possible D match to TRBD1 (6 bases). This CDR3 region has 14 residues. Trimming removed 4 bases from V and 2 bases from J, with 11 bases in between. CDR1 is MNHEY and CDR2 is SVGAGI in the germline V gene. Written as DNA, the CDR3 is TGTGCCAGCAGTTCCCGGACAGAACAAGAGACCCAGTACTTC. Translation: CASSSRTEQETQYF.

There are a few counts of this clonotype. The chain recombines TRBV5-1 with TRBJ2-7; the D call may be TRBD1 or TRBD2 (6 bases each). From germline, CDR1 is SGHRS and CDR2 YFSETQ. The V gene lost 2 bases and the J gene lost 5 bases, with 11 bases spanning the gap. This CDR3 region has 13 residues. DNA for the CDR3: TGCGCCAGCAGCTTCGGGGGCGCGGACGAGCAGTACTTC. Translated: CASSFGGADEQYF.

The V gene is TRBV2, the J gene TRBJ2-1; no clear D. Per germline, CDR1 SNHLY and CDR2 FYNNEI. Trimming removed 1 base at V and 7 bases at J, with 8 bases between. The CDR3 is made up of 13 amino acids. CDR3 sequence (DNA): TGTGCCAGCAGTGAAGGGGGTTTTAATGAGCAGTTCTTC. As protein: CASSEGGFNEQFF.

CDR3 in DNA: TGTGCCAGCAGTTTGGGGGGCCTACAGGCCAACGTCCTGACTTTC. Protein product: CASSLGGLQANVLTF. The V call is TRBV12-3 or TRBV12-4, the J call TRBJ2-6; D is possibly TRBD1 or TRBD2 (6 bases each). The CDR3 contains 15 residues. The V and J ends lost 3 bases and 6 bases respectively, with 12 bases between them.

The chain joins TRBV20-1 to TRBJ2-5; D remains unclear. Germline V gene sequence: CDR1 DFQATT, CDR2 SNEGSKA (reference sequence). The CDR3 covers 14 residues. The germline V and J ends were trimmed by 0 bases and 3 bases, with 11 bases remaining between them. CDR3 nucleotides: TGCAGTGCTAGAGATCTTAATAGAAAAGAGACCCAGTACTTC. This codes for CSARDLNRKETQYF.

V and J are TRBV5-1 and TRBJ1-1; D unresolved. The CDR3 contains 13 residues. Germline V gene data show CDR1 as SGHRS and CDR2 as YFSETQ. V dropped 4 bases and J dropped 3 bases, with 10 bases sitting between them. CDR3 nucleotide sequence: TGCGCCAGCAGCGTAACCTCGGACACTGAAGCTTTCTTT. Its protein product is CASSVTSDTEAFF.

The CDR3 spells CSARDRRGHGELFF. The CDR3 DNA follows: TGCAGTGCTAGAGATCGGAGGGGACACGGGGAGCTGTTTTTT. The V and J genes are TRBV20-1 and TRBJ2-2; D could derive from TRBD1 or TRBD2 (6 bases each). CDR3 length: 14 amino acids. Germline V gene lookup returns CDR1 DFQATT and CDR2 SNEGSKA (reference sequence). Trimming removed 0 bases from V and 7 bases from J, with 12 bases in between.